Listed here are 26 T cell receptor beta chains from one sample, sequenced in a study of blood T cells in healthy people across ages. Then a second PCR, running roughly 7 to 11 cycles, was carried out with a sample-barcoded 5' primer and a J-beta primer mix. TCRdb redid the calling of the 5' RACE reads with MiXCR, one entry per CDR3 protein. Altogether some 1.5 million distinct CDR3 sequences are present, 28% being singletons, with the ten largest covering 7.7%. Sample: blood. The source of these receptors is a woman in her 30s in good health.

With respect to this clonotype: A much larger clone sits a single nucleotide away, making a read error possible. CDR3 DNA sequence: TGCAGTCTACACCGGGGGGGCAATGGGCAGTTCTTC. It is translated as CSLHRGGNGQFF. The chain carries TRBV20-1 and TRBJ2-1; the match to TRBD2 covers 8 bases. CDR1 and CDR2 from the germline V gene are DFQATT and SNEGSKA (reference sequence). CDR3 size: 12 residues.

This clonotype has only a few counts. The chain links TRBV5-4 to TRBJ2-1; D might be TRBD1 or TRBD2, each matching 6 bases. V shed 1 base and J shed 7 bases, with 12 bases lying between them. Germline CDR1 and CDR2: SGHNT and YYREEE (reference sequence). This CDR3 spans 14 amino acids. CDR3 nucleotides: TGTGCCAGCAGCTTGCCCGGAGGGGGGAATGAGCAGTTCTTC. Encoded protein: CASSLPGGGNEQFF.

This clonotype was counted a few times. CDR3 in DNA: TGTGCCATCCACTCTGAAGTGGGAGCAGATACGCAGTATTTT. Its protein product is CAIHSEVGADTQYF. This chain uses TRBV12-3 or TRBV12-4 with TRBJ2-3, with a weak D call TRBD2 (5 bases). This CDR3 has 14 residues. V lost 10 bases to trimming and J lost 4 bases, with 18 bases between them.

This clonotype has a count of ten or more. The chain recombines TRBV20-1 with TRBJ2-7; tentative D call: TRBD2 (6 bases). CDR3 length: 13 residues. CDR1 and CDR2 (germline): DFQATT, SNEGSKA (reference sequence). The V gene lost 3 bases and the J gene lost 3 bases, with 12 bases spanning the gap. This CDR3 reads CSARREEGYEQYF. The CDR3 DNA sequence: TGCAGTGCTAGGAGAGAGGAGGGCTACGAGCAGTACTTC.

In this sample, this clonotype turned up a few times. J is TRBJ2-7 and V is TRBV6-2 or TRBV6-3, with 7 bases identical to TRBD1. The V and J ends lost 7 bases and 6 bases, in that order; junction bases with no gene match: 15. Germline CDR1 reads MNHEY; CDR2 reads SVGEGT. This CDR3 has 15 residues. The CDR3 DNA reads as TGTGCCAGCAACCTAAACAGGGGTTTTGGGCGCGAGCAGTACTTC. It is translated as CASNLNRGFGREQYF.

In its sample, this clonotype was seen a few times. The V call is TRBV28, the J call TRBJ2-7, with D tentatively TRBD1 (6 bases). V lost 6 bases and J lost 0, with 15 bases in between. CDR1 and CDR2 (germline): MDHEN, SYDVKM. The CDR3 loop spans 15 amino acids. Written as DNA, the CDR3 is TGTGCCAGCAGAAAACAGGGCTCTGGCTCCTACGAGCAGTACTTC. This sequence encodes CASRKQGSGSYEQYF.

The chain has TRBV27 and TRBJ1-5; 9 bases map to TRBD1. Germline loops: CDR1 MNHEY, CDR2 SMNVEV (reference sequence). V was clipped by 5 bases and J by 7 bases; unmatched bases: 12. The length of the CDR3 is 16 residues. The CDR3 is CASSPLRDRVYQPQHF. DNA of the CDR3: TGTGCCAGCAGTCCCCTTCGGGACAGGGTTTACCAGCCCCAGCATTTT.

The genes are TRBV7-2 and TRBJ2-5, with D perhaps TRBD2 (6 bases). The CDR3 has 13 amino acids. Germline V CDR1 and CDR2: SGHTA, FQGNSA. Trimming pared 5 bases from V and 11 bases from J, leaving 18 bases between. The CDR3 DNA reads as TGTGCCAGCAGCGCGGGACCTATCGATGAGCAGTACTTC. This encodes CASSAGPIDEQYF.

In its sample, this clonotype was seen a few times. The chain is built from TRBV6-6 and TRBJ1-5; 7 positions agree with TRBD1. The V segment lost 7 bases and the J segment 4 bases; nucleotides outside the gene matches: 4. In germline, CDR1 is MNHNY, CDR2 SVGAGI (reference sequence). The CDR3 extends over 13 amino acids. In nucleotides, the CDR3 is TGTGCCAGCAAAGGACAGGCAAATCAGCCCCAGCATTTT. Amino acid sequence: CASKGQANQPQHF.

Concerning this clonotype itself: This could be a read error, since a much larger clone is one nucleotide away. The chain recombines TRBV20-1 with TRBJ2-7; D not resolved. Trimming shortened V by 6 bases and J by 10 bases, and 19 bases separated the two germline ends. Germline assignment: CDR1 DFQATT and CDR2 SNEGSKA (reference sequence). This CDR3 is built from 12 residues. CDR3 DNA sequence: TGCAGTGCCGCTACCTCGTTGGAGAGCCAGTACTTC. Translating gives CSAATSLESQYF.

A few counts support this clonotype. The chain is built from TRBV20-1 and TRBJ1-5; D unresolved. Trimming took 6 bases from V and 0 from J, leaving 9 bases between them. This CDR3 is built from 13 residues. Germline loops: CDR1 DFQATT, CDR2 SNEGSKA (reference sequence). CDR3 sequence: CSAEGSSNQPQHF. Written as DNA, the CDR3 is TGCAGTGCAGAGGGAAGTAGCAATCAGCCCCAGCATTTT.

The chain joins TRBV5-1 to TRBJ1-2, with 7 bases identical to TRBD1. Germline loops: CDR1 SGHRS, CDR2 YFSETQ. The CDR3 sequence is 16 residues long. V was pared by 4 bases and J by 1 base, with 10 bases of the junction left unmatched. Written as DNA, the CDR3 is TGCGCCAGCAGCATCGACAGGGATCATCTTAACTATGGCTACACCTTC. Translating gives CASSIDRDHLNYGYTF.

The CDR3 DNA reads as TGCGCCAGCAGTGACCTCCTAAATGGCACAGATACGCAGTATTTT. Translation gives CASSDLLNGTDTQYF. V usage is TRBV10-1 and J usage is TRBJ2-3; unclear D gene. V lost 3 bases and J lost 1, with 11 bases in between. The CDR3 is 15 residues long. CDR1 is WNHNN and CDR2 is SYGVQD in the germline V gene (reference sequence).

The rearrangement links TRBV20-1 to TRBJ2-7; D might be TRBD1 (6 bases). V was cut by 3 bases and J by 9 bases, with 24 bases left in between. CDR3 length: 15 residues. The germline V gene has CDR1 DFQATT and CDR2 SNEGSKA (reference sequence). CDR3 residues: CSASPPQGIHFGQYF. CDR3 nucleotide sequence: TGCAGTGCTAGCCCCCCACAGGGCATTCATTTCGGGCAGTACTTC.

The chain carries TRBV5-6 and TRBJ1-1, with 7 bases identical to TRBD1. Germline V gene data show CDR1 as SGHDT and CDR2 as YYEEEE. J lost 3 bases, V lost 7 bases, and 3 bases had no gene match. The CDR3 contains 12 residues. CDR3 sequence reads: CASAQGDTEAFF. The CDR3 DNA reads as TGTGCCAGCGCCCAGGGGGACACTGAAGCTTTCTTT.

This clonotype has more than one count but fewer than ten. The rearrangement uses TRBV7-2 and TRBJ2-7, with D tentatively TRBD2 (6 bases). The end of the DNA aligns better with TRBJ2-5, so the J call may be wrong. The CDR3 totals 14 residues. Germline values: CDR1 SGHTA, CDR2 FQGNSA. As DNA, the CDR3 is TGTGCCAGCAGTTTTACGGGAGTGATCGGGACCCAGTACTTC. Translating gives CASSFTGVIGTQYF.

The chain joins TRBV10-3 to TRBJ2-3; 15 positions agree with TRBD2. This CDR3 is built from 15 residues. The germline CDR1 and CDR2 sequences are ENHRY and SYGVKD. J lost 5 bases, V lost 6 bases, and 3 bases had no gene match. The CDR3 sequence: CAIRPGLAGGDTQYF. In DNA form, the CDR3 reads TGTGCCATCAGGCCGGGACTAGCGGGAGGAGATACGCAGTATTTT.

This clonotype showed up many times. V is TRBV6-4 and J is TRBJ2-7; 7 nucleotides match TRBD2. The trim removed 0 bases at V and 6 bases at J, leaving 11 bases unmatched. CDR1 and CDR2 (germline): MRHNA, SNTAGT. The CDR3 is made up of 16 amino acids. The CDR3 protein is CASSDSKREGSSEQYF. In DNA form, the CDR3 reads TGTGCCAGCAGTGACTCTAAGCGGGAAGGTTCCAGCGAGCAGTACTTC.

In its sample, this clonotype was seen many times. The chain carries TRBV7-9 and TRBJ2-5; 9 bases are shared with TRBD1. The CDR3 runs to 13 residues. The trim removed 4 bases at V and 5 bases at J, leaving 2 bases unmatched. Germline V gene data show CDR1 as SEHNR and CDR2 as FQNEAQ (reference sequence). The CDR3 nucleotides read TGTGCCAGCAGCTCGACAGGGGGGGAGACCCAGTACTTC. Translation gives CASSSTGGETQYF.

The CDR3 protein is CASSPSNLRIQETQYF. CDR3 nucleotide sequence: TGTGCCAGCTCACCGTCCAACCTTAGGATCCAAGAGACCCAGTACTTC. The chain couples TRBV18 to TRBJ2-5; no reliable D call. The V end was cut by 3 bases, the J end by 1 base, with 15 bases between. Germline CDR1 reads KGHSH; CDR2 reads LQKENI. This CDR3 comprises 16 residues.

This clonotype was seen more than once but under ten times. This chain links TRBV7-3 with TRBJ1-2, with D possibly matching TRBD1 (5 bases). Germline V CDR1 and CDR2: SGHTA, FQGTGA. The CDR3 is made up of 17 amino acids. Trimming removed 5 bases from V and 4 bases from J, with 23 bases in between. DNA of the CDR3: TGTGCCAGCAGCGACCGAAGGGACGGGCTTCTACCCTATGGCTACACCTTC. Translation gives CASSDRRDGLLPYGYTF.

Regarding this clonotype: A much larger clone lies a single base off, so this may be a read error. This rearrangement joins TRBV20-1 to TRBJ2-5; 8 nucleotides align to TRBD2. This CDR3 has 15 residues. The germline V gene encodes CDR1 DFQATT and CDR2 SNEGSKA (reference sequence). The junction had 19 bases not matched to a gene; V was cut back by 5 bases and J by 11 bases. The CDR3 loop is CSAGPFGGAHNEQYF. CDR3 bases: TGCAGTGCTGGCCCCTTCGGGGGGGCCCACAATGAGCAGTACTTC.

The chain recombines TRBV18 with TRBJ1-3; the D gene is possibly TRBD1 (5 bases). With 3 bases removed from V and 0 bases from J, the gap between germline ends came to 18 bases. The CDR3 length is 18 residues. The germline CDR1 and CDR2 sequences are KGHSH and LQKENI. The CDR3 DNA is TGTGCCAGCTCACCCCGGCTGAGTGACAGCCTCTCTGGAAACACCATATATTTT. Translated, it gives CASSPRLSDSLSGNTIYF.

The chain has TRBV12-3 or TRBV12-4 and TRBJ2-4, with D uncertain. The CDR3 spans 15 residues. The V end lost 2 bases, the J end lost 0 bases, and 8 bases lay between the germline ends. The CDR3 protein is CASSLQTLAKNIQYF. The CDR3, as DNA: TGTGCCAGCAGTTTACAGACCCTAGCCAAAAACATTCAGTACTTC.

This clonotype was counted between two and nine times. The J gene is TRBJ2-3, the V gene TRBV5-5, with TRBD2 identical over 9 bases. This CDR3 contains 16 residues. Germline lookup yields CDR1 SGHKS and CDR2 YYEKEE (reference sequence). Germline trimming cut 0 bases from V and 2 bases from J; bases unmatched to any gene: 4. This CDR3 is CASSLAIAGDTDTQYF. CDR3 DNA: TGTGCCAGCAGCTTGGCGATAGCGGGGGACACAGATACGCAGTATTTT.

The chain joins TRBV25-1 to TRBJ2-3; D unresolved. Germline CDR1 and CDR2: MGHDK and SYGVNS. The CDR3 length is 12 residues. Trimming removed 2 bases at V and 6 bases at J, with 6 bases between. The CDR3 loop is CASSEALDTQYF. The CDR3 region has the DNA TGTGCCAGCAGTGAAGCTCTTGATACGCAGTATTTT. Supplemented by reference TRBV25-1 and TRBJ2-3, the full variable domain reads EADIYQTPRYLVIGTGKKITLECSQTMGHDKMYWYQQDPGMELHLIHYSYGVNSTEKGDLSSESTVSRIRTEHFPLTLESARPSHTSQYLCASSEALDTQYFGPGTRLTVL.